This T cell receptor (beta chain) comes out of a study of regulatory T cells in long-lasting Graves disease. Findings of the study overall: When disease was persistent, TRBV28, TRBJ1-2 and TRBJ2-5 were the favored segments. The TCR repertoire of persistent Graves' patients was less diverse than that of newly diagnosed ones.

The trim removed 5 bases at V and 7 bases at J, leaving 10 bases unmatched. The CDR3 is made up of 15 amino acids. Germline V lookup: CDR1 SGHAT, CDR2 FQNNGV. Time point specified: newly diagnosed GD, antithyroid drugs for less than 3 months. PBMC-derived RNA was used for the TCR library. Per American Thyroid Association guidelines, Graves' disease was diagnosed. The authors built TCR beta libraries using iRepertoire HTBI primers and Arm-PCR of CDR3 regions. TCRdb passed the multiplex PCR reads through MiXCR, listing each CDR3 protein once. The repertoire holds under 300,000 distinct CDR3 sequences, about 18% seen once, with less than 25% in the top ten. There are many counts of this clonotype. Its cognate antigen is unknown.

This clonotype was sampled from a female donor with Graves disease. This chain uses TRBV11-2 with TRBJ2-1, with 8 bases aligning to TRBD2. The material sequenced was peripheral blood mononuclear cells (PBMCs), taken at new diagnosis, from a patient treated with antithyroid drugs. The CDR3 region has the DNA TGTGCCAGCAGCCGAGCGGGAGTTAGTTCGAATGAGCAGTTCTTC. The encoded protein is CASSRAGVSSNEQFF.